This record concerns one T cell receptor (beta chain) sequence. There is no known antigen for this receptor. No much larger clone exists at a distance of one base, and base qualities are not known. Participants in the prospective study were enrolled through a virtual design, were aged roughly 18 to 100 years, and lived in 24 United States geographic areas. In the prospective study, cohorts were assigned on the basis of participant-reported clinical history obtained from a screening survey and a study questionnaire. Exposed participants had been in contact with someone with a PCR-confirmed or clinician-diagnosed COVID-19 case within 2 weeks of study entry. Each participant in the prospective study had whole blood, serum and a nasopharyngeal or oropharyngeal swab collected by mobile phlebotomists. Prospective study participants could optionally give additional blood draws and questionnaires over a 2-month period. Before DNA extraction, blood samples from the prospective study were shipped at room temperature or frozen.

This record belongs to a study of blood T cell repertoires in COVID-19 (dated by TCRdb to 2020 to 2022). Regarding the complete study: The collaborator samples originated in the United States, Italy and Spain and spanned the acute and convalescent phases of COVID-19. The material from the prospective study consisted of cDNA or gDNA derived from T cells, B-cell-depleted T cells, or PBMCs. Subjects who had been exposed to COVID-19, were actively infected with it, or had recovered from it provided the deeply sampled blood TCRbeta repertoires that made up the dataset. The repertoires were released in a freely available public database meant as a resource for research on the immune response to SARS-CoV-2. The samples were drawn from two sources: the first 160 participants of the ongoing ImmuneRACE study, and 1,254 subjects contributed by 6 global collaborators. A de-identified subject ID, COVID-19 status, age in years and sex were almost always included in the sample metadata. Where HLA class I and class II types were available, the types were taken from metadata supplied by the sample provider, not from assay-based typing. General findings and caveats noted by the study authors: How much clinical and demographic metadata was included differed by source and by participant, and the metadata was provided uncurated.

The immunoSEQ Assay, a bias-controlled multiplex PCR, was used to amplify TCRbeta CDR3 regions from genomic DNA. The paper's data handling went like this. The number of nucleated cells in each sample was estimated by amplification of reference gene primers within the assay. To quantify the absolute abundance of each unique TCRbeta CDR3 rearrangement, sequence reads were collapsed and filtered. Productive Simpson clonality was computed per sample as the square root of Simpson's diversity index over productive rearrangements. This is the immuneACCESS table as TCRdb keeps it, with only in-frame sequences that have V and J called. A part of the clones is gone; compared with another copy, unresolved V genes explain less than half, and the rest is unexplained. Clone size and the V and J calls come from that table; the DNA yielded D and trimming. The sample table records approximately 300,000 clones; 85% of these occur just once. The top ten clonotypes cover under 2% of the sample.

CDR1 SGHTA and CDR2 FQGTGA were looked up in the germline V gene. A distance of 13 bases separates the germline ends of V and J, which lose 5 bases and 2 bases respectively. Measured from the cysteine to the phenylalanine, the CDR3 is 16 residues long. The read is trimmed to its CDR3 DNA, 48 bases read in frame from base 1. This TCR came from a woman in her twenties or thirties who had been exposed to COVID-19. Sequencing was performed on PBMCs or T cells enriched from blood (not recorded which). The chain employs TRBV7-3 and TRBJ2-6; the D gene is unclear. DNA sequence: TGTGCCAGCAGCCGTTCTTATGGAGCTGGGGCCAACGTCCTGACTTTC. It encodes CASSRSYGAGANVLTF.